This T cell receptor beta chain was obtained from a study of radiotherapy plus CTLA-4 blockade in lung cancer. The CDR3 totals 15 residues. After removal of 4 bases from V and 8 bases from J, the junction contained 10 bases not matched to a gene. Per germline, CDR1 SGDLS and CDR2 YYNGEE. Assay used: immunoSEQ multiplex PCR; TCRdb lists only in-frame clones, some missing. The table lists some 50,000 clones, roughly 86% of them singletons. As concerns this clone: Its antigen remains unidentified.

Findings and limits, study-wide: Tumor-derived TCR clones expanded in blood after radiotherapy plus ipilimumab.

This TCR derives from a human donor with non-small cell lung cancer whose response to radiotherapy plus ipilimumab could not be evaluated. The source material was peripheral blood, sampled from a patient treated with radiotherapy plus ipilimumab. V gene TRBV9 combines with J gene TRBJ2-1, with 9 bases aligning to TRBD1. CDR3 amino acids: CASSRGGTGIYEQFF. In nucleotides, the CDR3 is TGTGCCAGCAGCCGAGGGGGGACAGGGATCTATGAGCAGTTCTTC.